These T cell receptor beta chains were read from a single sample in a study of siplizumab effects on memory and regulatory T cells. Sequencing used immunoSEQ multiplex PCR; TCRdb keeps in-frame clones, though not all of them. The sample has about 100,000 clones, about 95% seen once. Sequencing was performed on non-Treg CD4+ T cells sorted from blood. Source of these receptors: a human donor in good health. Each CDR3 is given with its conserved first and last residue. The D gene is left open where the match is weak. For some rows the clone size is stated as once, few or many, or as a class when expanded; others skip it.

j_call d_call v_call clone_size cdr3_aa cdr3_nt
TRBJ2-7 NA TRBV6-5 NA CASSYGWNYEQYF TGTGCCAGCAGTTATGGCTGGAACTACGAGCAGTACTTC
TRBJ2-3 NA TRBV5-6 NA CASSFGIDADTQYF TGTGCCAGCAGCTTCGGGATAGACGCAGATACGCAGTATTTT
TRBJ1-2 NA TRBV10-2 NA CASKGNYGYTF TGCGCCAGCAAGGGTAACTATGGCTACACCTTC
TRBJ2-1 NA TRBV28 NA CASSPGTPQRDNEQFF TGTGCCAGCAGTCCCGGGACTCCCCAACGGGATAATGAGCAGTTCTTC
TRBJ2-5 TRBD2 TRBV11-2 NA CASSLRWTSGSQETQYF TGTGCCAGCAGCTTAAGGTGGACTAGCGGATCCCAAGAGACCCAGTACTTC
TRBJ1-2 NA TRBV28 NA CASRIRLGSYGYTF TGTGCCAGCAGGATAAGGTTGGGATCCTATGGCTACACCTTC
TRBJ2-1 NA TRBV20-1 NA CSASTLNEQFF TGCAGTGCTAGTACATTGAATGAGCAGTTCTTC
TRBJ2-7 NA TRBV15 NA CATSVGRRNEQYF TGTGCCACCAGCGTGGGGAGGAGGAACGAGCAGTACTTC
TRBJ1-1 NA TRBV30 NA CAWRARGGAEAFF TGTGCCTGGAGGGCACGGGGAGGGGCTGAAGCTTTCTTT
TRBJ2-5 TRBD2 TRBV6-6 once CACYPRASGNQETQYF TGTGCCTGTTACCCCAGGGCTAGCGGGAACCAAGAGACCCAGTACTTC
TRBJ2-1 NA TRBV7-8 NA CASSLRTISYNEQFF TGTGCCAGCAGCTTAAGGACAATTTCCTACAATGAGCAGTTCTTC
TRBJ1-3 NA TRBV28 NA CASSFPQARSGNTIYF TGTGCCAGCAGTTTTCCCCAGGCCCGCTCTGGAAACACCATATATTTT
TRBJ2-5 TRBD2 TRBV29-1 NA CSVGLAGETQYF TGCAGCGTTGGACTAGCGGGAGAGACCCAGTACTTC
TRBJ2-2 NA TRBV6-5 NA CGVWSGPNTGELFF TGTGGGGTGTGGTCGGGTCCGAACACCGGGGAGCTGTTTTTT
TRBJ2-7 TRBD1 TRBV10-3 NA CATEQDRAEGKQYF TGTGCCACCGAACAGGACAGGGCTGAGGGAAAGCAGTACTTC
TRBJ1-1 NA TRBV4-2 NA CASSQEGEGHTEAFF TGTGCCAGCAGCCAAGAGGGGGAGGGACACACTGAAGCTTTCTTT
TRBJ2-7 NA TRBV10-2 NA CASSESRAERSYEQYF TGCGCCAGCAGTGAGTCTCGGGCAGAACGCTCCTACGAGCAGTACTTC